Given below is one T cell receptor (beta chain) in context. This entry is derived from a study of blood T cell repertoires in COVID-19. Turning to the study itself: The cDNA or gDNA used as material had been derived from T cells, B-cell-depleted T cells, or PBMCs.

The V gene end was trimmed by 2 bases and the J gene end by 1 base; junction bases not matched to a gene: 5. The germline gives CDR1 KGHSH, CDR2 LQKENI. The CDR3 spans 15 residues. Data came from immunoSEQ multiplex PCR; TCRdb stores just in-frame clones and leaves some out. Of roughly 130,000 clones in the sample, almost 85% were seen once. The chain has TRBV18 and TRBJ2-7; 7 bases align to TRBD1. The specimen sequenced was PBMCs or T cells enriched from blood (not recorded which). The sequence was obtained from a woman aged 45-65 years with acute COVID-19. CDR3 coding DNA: TGTGCCAGCTCACCAAGACTACAGGGGTCCTACGAGCAGTACTTC. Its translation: CASSPRLQGSYEQYF.